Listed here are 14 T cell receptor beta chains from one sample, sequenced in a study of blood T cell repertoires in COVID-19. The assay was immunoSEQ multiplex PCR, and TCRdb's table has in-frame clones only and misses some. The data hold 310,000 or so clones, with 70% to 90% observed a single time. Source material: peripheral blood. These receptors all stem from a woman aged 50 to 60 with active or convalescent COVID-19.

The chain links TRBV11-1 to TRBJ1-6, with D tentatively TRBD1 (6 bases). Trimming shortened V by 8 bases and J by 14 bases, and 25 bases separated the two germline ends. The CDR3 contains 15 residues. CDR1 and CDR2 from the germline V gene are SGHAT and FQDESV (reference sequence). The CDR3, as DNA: TGTGCCAGCCTACCAGGGGCGCCCGAATGGTCCACCCTCCACTTT. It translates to CASLPGAPEWSTLHF.

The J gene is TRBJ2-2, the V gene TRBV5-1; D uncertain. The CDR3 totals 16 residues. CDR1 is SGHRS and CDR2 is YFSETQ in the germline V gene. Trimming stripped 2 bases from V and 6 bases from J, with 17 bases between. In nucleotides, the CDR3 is TGCGCCAGCAGCTTCTCCCCCCAGGATTCCGCCGGGGAGCTGTTTTTT. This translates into CASSFSPQDSAGELFF.

The chain's CDR3 is CASSADLAGEQFF. CDR3 nucleotide sequence: TGTGCCAGCAGTGCGGACCTAGCGGGGGAGCAGTTCTTC. V and J are TRBV2 and TRBJ2-1; 9 bases line up with TRBD2. The CDR3 has 13 residues. Per the germline V gene, CDR1 is SNHLY and CDR2 is FYNNEI. J lost 10 bases, V lost 4 bases, and 5 bases had no gene match.

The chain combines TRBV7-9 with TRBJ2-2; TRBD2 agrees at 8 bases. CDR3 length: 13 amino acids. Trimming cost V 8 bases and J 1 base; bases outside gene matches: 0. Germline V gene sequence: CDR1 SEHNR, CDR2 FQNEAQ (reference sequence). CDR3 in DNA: TGTGCCAGCGCGGGAGGGAACACCGGGGAGCTGTTTTTT. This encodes CASAGGNTGELFF.

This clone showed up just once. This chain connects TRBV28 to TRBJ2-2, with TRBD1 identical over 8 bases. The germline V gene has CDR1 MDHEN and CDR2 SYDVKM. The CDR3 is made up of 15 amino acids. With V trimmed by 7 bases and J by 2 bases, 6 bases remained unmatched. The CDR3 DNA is TGTGCCAGCACCCGGACAGGGACAAACACCGGGGAGCTGTTTTTT. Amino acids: CASTRTGTNTGELFF.

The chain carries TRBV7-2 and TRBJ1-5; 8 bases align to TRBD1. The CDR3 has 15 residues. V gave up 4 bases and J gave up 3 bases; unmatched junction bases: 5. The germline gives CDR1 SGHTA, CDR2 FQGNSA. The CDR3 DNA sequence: TGTGCCAGCAGCTACGGGACAGGAAACAATCAGCCCCAGCATTTT. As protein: CASSYGTGNNQPQHF.

DNA for the CDR3: TGTGCCAGCAGGCGGACAGGGGATTGGGCGCAGTATTTT. This encodes CASRRTGDWAQYF. J is TRBJ2-3 and V is TRBV28; 9 nucleotides agree with TRBD1. J lost 10 bases, V lost 6 bases, and 8 bases had no gene match. The CDR3 has 13 residues. Looked up from germline, CDR1 is MDHEN and CDR2 is SYDVKM. Full variable domain (remainder filled in from reference TRBV28 and TRBJ2-3): DVKVTQSSRYLVKRTGEKVFLECVQDMDHENMFWYRQDPGLGLRLIYFSYDVKMKEKGDIPEGYSVSREKKERFSLILESASTNQTSMYLCASRRTGDWAQYFGPGTRLTVL.

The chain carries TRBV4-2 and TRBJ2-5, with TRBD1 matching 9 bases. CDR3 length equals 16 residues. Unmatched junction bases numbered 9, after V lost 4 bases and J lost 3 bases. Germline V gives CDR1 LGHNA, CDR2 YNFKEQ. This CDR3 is CASSLGTGKGEETQYF. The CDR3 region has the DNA TGTGCCAGCAGCCTCGGGACAGGGAAAGGGGAAGAGACCCAGTACTTC.

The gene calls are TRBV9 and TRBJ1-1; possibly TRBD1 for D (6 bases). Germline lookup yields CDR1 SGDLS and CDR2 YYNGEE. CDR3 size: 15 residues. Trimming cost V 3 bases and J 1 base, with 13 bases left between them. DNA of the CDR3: TGTGCCAGCAGCGATCCAGGGGTAGCGAACACTGAAGCTTTCTTT. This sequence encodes CASSDPGVANTEAFF.

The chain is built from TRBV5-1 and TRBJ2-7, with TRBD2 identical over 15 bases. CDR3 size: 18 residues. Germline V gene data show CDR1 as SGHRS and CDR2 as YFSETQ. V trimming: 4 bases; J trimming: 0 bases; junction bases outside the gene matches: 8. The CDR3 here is CASSLAGTSGGTSYEQYF. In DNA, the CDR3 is TGCGCCAGCAGCCTGGCCGGGACTAGCGGGGGGACCTCCTACGAGCAGTACTTC. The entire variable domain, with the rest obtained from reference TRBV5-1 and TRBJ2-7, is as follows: KAGVTQTPRYLIKTRGQQVTLSCSPISGHRSVSWYQQTPGQGLQFLFEYFSETQRNKGNFPGRFSGRQFSNSRSEMNVSTLELGDSALYLCASSLAGTSGGTSYEQYFGPGTRLTVT.

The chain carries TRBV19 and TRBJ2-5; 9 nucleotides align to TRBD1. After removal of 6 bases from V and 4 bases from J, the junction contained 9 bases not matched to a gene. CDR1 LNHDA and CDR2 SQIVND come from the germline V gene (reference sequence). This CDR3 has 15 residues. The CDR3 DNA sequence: TGTGCCAGTAGGTCGCCGGGACAGGGTGTAGAGACCCAGTACTTC. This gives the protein CASRSPGQGVETQYF.

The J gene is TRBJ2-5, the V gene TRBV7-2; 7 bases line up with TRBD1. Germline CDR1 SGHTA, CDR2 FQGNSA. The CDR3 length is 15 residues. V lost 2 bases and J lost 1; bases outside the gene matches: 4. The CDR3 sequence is CASSLSGTAQETQYF. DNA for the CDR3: TGTGCCAGCAGCTTATCCGGGACAGCCCAAGAGACCCAGTACTTC. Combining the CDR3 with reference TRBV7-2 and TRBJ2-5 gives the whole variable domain GAGVSQSPSNKVTEKGKDVELRCDPISGHTALYWYRQSLGQGLEFLIYFQGNSAPDKSGLPSDRFSAERTGGSVSTLTIQRTQQEDSAVYLCASSLSGTAQETQYFGPGTRLLVL.

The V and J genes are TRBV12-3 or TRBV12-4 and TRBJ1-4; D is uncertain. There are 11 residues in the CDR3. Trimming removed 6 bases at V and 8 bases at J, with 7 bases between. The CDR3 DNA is TGTGCCAGCAGGGAGGGAGAAAAACTGTTTTTT. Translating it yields CASREGEKLFF.

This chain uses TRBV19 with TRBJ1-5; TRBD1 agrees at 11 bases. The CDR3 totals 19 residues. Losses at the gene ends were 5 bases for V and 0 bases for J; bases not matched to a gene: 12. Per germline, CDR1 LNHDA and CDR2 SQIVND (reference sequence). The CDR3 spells CASSAQDRGRGYSNQPQHF. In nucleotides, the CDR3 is TGTGCCAGTAGTGCCCAGGACAGGGGGCGAGGGTATAGCAATCAGCCCCAGCATTTT.